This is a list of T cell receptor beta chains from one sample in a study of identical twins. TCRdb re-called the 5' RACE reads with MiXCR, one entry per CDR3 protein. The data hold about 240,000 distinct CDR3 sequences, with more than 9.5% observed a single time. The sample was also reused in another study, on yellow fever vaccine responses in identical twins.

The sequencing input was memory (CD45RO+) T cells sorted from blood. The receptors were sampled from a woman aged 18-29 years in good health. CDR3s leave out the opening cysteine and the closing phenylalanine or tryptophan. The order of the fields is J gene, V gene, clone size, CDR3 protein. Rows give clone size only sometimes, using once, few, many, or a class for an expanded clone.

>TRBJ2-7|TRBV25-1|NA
ASSVPEPQCYEQY
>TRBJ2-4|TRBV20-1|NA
SVLSPLAKNIQY
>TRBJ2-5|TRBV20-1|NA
SASWSKETQY
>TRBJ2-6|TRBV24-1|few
ATSGADSWANVLT
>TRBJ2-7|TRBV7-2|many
ASSLPALGTSEQY
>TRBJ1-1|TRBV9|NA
ASSVGGQANTEAF
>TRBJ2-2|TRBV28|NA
ASRGGGAEGTGELF
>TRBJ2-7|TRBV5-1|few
ASSLALGGQGYYEQY
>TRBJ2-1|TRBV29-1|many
SVEFPYPRDEQF
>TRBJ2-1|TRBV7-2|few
ASSLLRHPSYNEQF
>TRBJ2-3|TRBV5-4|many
ASSQGPGAEDTQY
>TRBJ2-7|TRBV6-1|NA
ASRSRAVIYEQY
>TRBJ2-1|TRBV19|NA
ASRLSGTGVLIYNEQF
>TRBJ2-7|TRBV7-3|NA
ASSPQQTGSSYEQY
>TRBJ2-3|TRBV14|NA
ASSPGTISRYQTQY
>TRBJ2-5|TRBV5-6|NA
ASSRRGLIQETQY
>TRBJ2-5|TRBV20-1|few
SPLAGGTQETQY
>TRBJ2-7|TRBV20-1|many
SASPGLTPWGEQY
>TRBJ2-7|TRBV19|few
ASAPGGSSYEQY
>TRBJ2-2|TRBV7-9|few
ASSLQHTGELF
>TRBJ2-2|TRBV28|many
ASIAPDRGRSGELF
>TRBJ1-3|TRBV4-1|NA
ASSQPVTGTGNTIY
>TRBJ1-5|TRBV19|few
ASSARQGAPQH
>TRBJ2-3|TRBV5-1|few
ASSHRSLTDTQY
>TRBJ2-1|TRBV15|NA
ATSREISGAVHEQF
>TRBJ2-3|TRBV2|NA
ASSEGTDRAY
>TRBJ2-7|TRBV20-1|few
SASPFLGEQY
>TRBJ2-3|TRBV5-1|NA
ASSFTVPNTDTQY
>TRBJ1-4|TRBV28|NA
ASRGTGLEKLF
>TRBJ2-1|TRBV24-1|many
ATSDLDSGSYNEQF
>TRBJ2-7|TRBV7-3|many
ASSLMGGGEYEQY
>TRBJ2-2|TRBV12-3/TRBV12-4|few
ASSLLQGTGELF
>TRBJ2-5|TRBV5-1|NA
ASSLASEKETQY
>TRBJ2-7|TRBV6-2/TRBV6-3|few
ASSRLAGAAEQY
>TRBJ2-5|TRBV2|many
ASRNSLAGGPRETQY
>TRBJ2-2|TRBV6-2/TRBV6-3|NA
ATGLAVNTGELF
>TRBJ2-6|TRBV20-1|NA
SAKPAYSGANVLT
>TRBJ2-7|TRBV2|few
ASNNLEREQY
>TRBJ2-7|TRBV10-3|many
AISEPTSTFPYEQY
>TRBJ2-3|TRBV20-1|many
SAREGGRRDTQY
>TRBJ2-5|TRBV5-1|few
ASSSQGEETQY
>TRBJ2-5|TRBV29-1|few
SVDSVADEETQY
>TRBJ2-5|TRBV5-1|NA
ASRRDGTSGETQY
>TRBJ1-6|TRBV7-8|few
ASSLALGDHSPLH
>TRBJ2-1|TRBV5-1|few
ASSLEGGANEQF
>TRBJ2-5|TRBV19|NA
ASSIFGGETQY
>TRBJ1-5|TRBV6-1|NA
ASSGDREYSNQPQH
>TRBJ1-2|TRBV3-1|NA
ASSQDPVGDAFNYGYT
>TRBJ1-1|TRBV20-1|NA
SLGDRVNTEAF
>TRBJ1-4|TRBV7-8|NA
ASSFELGNEKLF